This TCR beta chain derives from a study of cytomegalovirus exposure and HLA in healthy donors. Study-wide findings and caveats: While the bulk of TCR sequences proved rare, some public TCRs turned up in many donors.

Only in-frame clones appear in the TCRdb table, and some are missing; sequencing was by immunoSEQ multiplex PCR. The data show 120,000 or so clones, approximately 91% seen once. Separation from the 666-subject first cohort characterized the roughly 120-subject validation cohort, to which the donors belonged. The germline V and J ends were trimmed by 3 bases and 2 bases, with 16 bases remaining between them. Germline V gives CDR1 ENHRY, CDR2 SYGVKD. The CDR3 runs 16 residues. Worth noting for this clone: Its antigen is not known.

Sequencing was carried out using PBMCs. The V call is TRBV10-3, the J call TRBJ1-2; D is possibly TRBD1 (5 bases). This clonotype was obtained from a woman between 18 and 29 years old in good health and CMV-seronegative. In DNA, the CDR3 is TGTGCCATCAGTGATGGATTGACAGAACCAAACTATGGCTACACCTTC. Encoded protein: CAISDGLTEPNYGYTF.